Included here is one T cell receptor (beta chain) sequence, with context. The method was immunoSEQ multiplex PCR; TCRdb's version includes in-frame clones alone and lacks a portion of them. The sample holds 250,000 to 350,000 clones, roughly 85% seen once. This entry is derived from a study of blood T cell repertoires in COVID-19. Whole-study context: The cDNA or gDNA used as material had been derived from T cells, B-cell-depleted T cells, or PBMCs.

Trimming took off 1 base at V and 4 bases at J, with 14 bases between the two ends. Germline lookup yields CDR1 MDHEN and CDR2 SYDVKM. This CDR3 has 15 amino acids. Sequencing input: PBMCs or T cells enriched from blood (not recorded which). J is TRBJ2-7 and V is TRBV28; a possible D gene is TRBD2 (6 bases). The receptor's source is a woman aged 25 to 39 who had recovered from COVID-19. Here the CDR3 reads CASSLLGGVAYEQYF. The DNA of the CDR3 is TGTGCCAGCAGTTTATTAGGAGGGGTTGCTTACGAGCAGTACTTC. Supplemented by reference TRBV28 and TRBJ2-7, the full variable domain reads DVKVTQSSRYLVKRTGEKVFLECVQDMDHENMFWYRQDPGLGLRLIYFSYDVKMKEKGDIPEGYSVSREKKERFSLILESASTNQTSMYLCASSLLGGVAYEQYFGPGTRLTVT.